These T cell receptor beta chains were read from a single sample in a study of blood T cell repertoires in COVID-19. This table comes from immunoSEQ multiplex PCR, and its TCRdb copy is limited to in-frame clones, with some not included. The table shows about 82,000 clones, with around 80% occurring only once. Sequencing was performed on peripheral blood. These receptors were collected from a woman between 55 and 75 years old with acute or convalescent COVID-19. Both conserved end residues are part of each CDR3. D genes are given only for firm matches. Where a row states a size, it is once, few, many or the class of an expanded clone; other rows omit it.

DNA: TGTGCCAGTACCCCGAGGCAGGGTTCAACTAATGAAAAACTGTTTTTT
CDR3: CASTPRQGSTNEKLFF
size: .
D: .
V: TRBV19
J: TRBJ1-4

DNA: TGTGCCAGCAAGTCTTCAGCGACCGCCTACGAGCAGTACTTC
CDR3: CASKSSATAYEQYF
size: .
D: .
V: TRBV28
J: TRBJ2-7

DNA: TGTGCCAGCGCCGCCGGGACAGCTAACGCTGGAAACACCATATATTTT
CDR3: CASAAGTANAGNTIYF
size: .
D: TRBD1
V: TRBV18
J: TRBJ1-3

DNA: TGTGCCAGCTCCCCGGTGGGGGGAGGGAATTCACCCCTCCACTTT
CDR3: CASSPVGGGNSPLHF
size: once
D: .
V: TRBV18
J: TRBJ1-6

DNA: TGCGCCAGCATAGGAGGTGGCAATCAGCCCCAGCATTTT
CDR3: CASIGGGNQPQHF
size: .
D: .
V: TRBV10-2
J: TRBJ1-5

DNA: TGTGCCAGCAGCGTGCAGGGACAAGAGACCCAGTACTTC
CDR3: CASSVQGQETQYF
size: .
D: .
V: TRBV9
J: TRBJ2-5

DNA: TGCGCCAGCAGCACAGACAGGCCGTCTTTAGAAGCTTTCTTT
CDR3: CASSTDRPSLEAFF
size: .
D: .
V: TRBV5-1
J: TRBJ1-1

DNA: TGTGCCAGCTCCCGTCCCCCCACTGAAGCTTTCTTT
CDR3: CASSRPPTEAFF
size: .
D: .
V: TRBV18
J: TRBJ1-1

DNA: TGTGCCAGCAGTCTAAGGGGGCACGGCTACACCTTC
CDR3: CASSLRGHGYTF
size: .
D: TRBD1
V: TRBV28
J: TRBJ1-2

DNA: TGTGCCAGCAGTAGACAGGGAGAAGACTATGGCTACACCTTC
CDR3: CASSRQGEDYGYTF
size: .
D: TRBD1
V: TRBV2
J: TRBJ1-2

DNA: TGCGCCAGCAGCTTGGCGGGGGAAGAGCAGTACTTC
CDR3: CASSLAGEEQYF
size: few
D: .
V: TRBV5-1
J: TRBJ2-7

DNA: TGTGCCAGTCAGGTGTCCTACGAGCAGTACTTC
CDR3: CASQVSYEQYF
size: .
D: .
V: TRBV28
J: TRBJ2-7

DNA: TGTGCCAGCGCCTTTGGGCGGGGGATTGCTAACTATGGCTACACCTTC
CDR3: CASAFGRGIANYGYTF
size: .
D: .
V: TRBV9
J: TRBJ1-2

DNA: TGTGCCAGCAGTCCCACAGGGGTCGGGGAGCTGTTTTTT
CDR3: CASSPTGVGELFF
size: .
D: TRBD1
V: TRBV2
J: TRBJ2-2

DNA: TGTGCCAGCAGCCAAGGGACAGGGGGAAACACCATATATTTT
CDR3: CASSQGTGGNTIYF
size: .
D: TRBD1
V: TRBV3-1/TRBV3-2
J: TRBJ1-3

DNA: TGTGCCAGCAGCGCCCAGGGAAAGGGCTACAATGAGCAGTTCTTC
CDR3: CASSAQGKGYNEQFF
size: .
D: .
V: TRBV9
J: TRBJ2-1

DNA: TGTGCCAGCAGCTTGGTGTTAGCGGCGAGCACAGATACGCAGTATTTT
CDR3: CASSLVLAASTDTQYF
size: once
D: .
V: TRBV5-4
J: TRBJ2-3

DNA: TGTGCCTGGAGCCCGGGGGCCAACGTCCTGACTTTC
CDR3: CAWSPGANVLTF
size: .
D: .
V: TRBV30
J: TRBJ2-6

DNA: TGTGCCAGTATCGCCCAGGGCGCCCCTAATCAGCCCCAGCATTTT
CDR3: CASIAQGAPNQPQHF
size: .
D: .
V: TRBV19
J: TRBJ1-5

DNA: TGCGCCAGCAGCCAGCAGCGGGCAGGGACTGGAAACACCATATATTTT
CDR3: CASSQQRAGTGNTIYF
size: .
D: .
V: TRBV5-1
J: TRBJ1-3

DNA: TGTGCCTGGAGGGAACAGGGCTCTAACTATGGCTACACCTTC
CDR3: CAWREQGSNYGYTF
size: .
D: .
V: TRBV30
J: TRBJ1-2

DNA: TGTGCCAGCAGCTCCTCAGGACGATCGGGGTCCGACACTGAAGCTTTCTTT
CDR3: CASSSSGRSGSDTEAFF
size: .
D: .
V: TRBV7-3
J: TRBJ1-1

DNA: TGTGCCAGCCAGGAACAGCCCTACGAGCAGTACTTC
CDR3: CASQEQPYEQYF
size: .
D: .
V: TRBV2
J: TRBJ2-7

DNA: TGTGCCAGCAGCCCGGGACTAGCGGGAGGTAACGAGCAGTACTTC
CDR3: CASSPGLAGGNEQYF
size: .
D: TRBD2
V: TRBV11-3
J: TRBJ2-7

DNA: TGTGCCAGCAGTCGGACAGGGGAGGACACTGAAGCTTTCTTT
CDR3: CASSRTGEDTEAFF
size: .
D: TRBD1
V: TRBV2
J: TRBJ1-1

DNA: TGTGCCATAGGCCCGGGGACAGCGCACTATGGCTACACCTTC
CDR3: CAIGPGTAHYGYTF
size: .
D: TRBD1
V: TRBV19
J: TRBJ1-2

DNA: TGTGCCAGTAGTATGACAGGGGAGGAGCAGTTCTTC
CDR3: CASSMTGEEQFF
size: .
D: TRBD1
V: TRBV19
J: TRBJ2-1

DNA: TGTGCCTGCTCCCCCCCGGGACTTTCCTATGGCTACACCTTC
CDR3: CACSPPGLSYGYTF
size: .
D: .
V: TRBV30
J: TRBJ1-2

DNA: TGTGCCTGGAGTGTACCAGACACCATATATTTT
CDR3: CAWSVPDTIYF
size: once
D: .
V: TRBV30
J: TRBJ1-3

DNA: TGCAGCGTTGGATCTAGCTACGAGCAGTACTTC
CDR3: CSVGSSYEQYF
size: once
D: .
V: TRBV29-1
J: TRBJ2-7

DNA: TGTGCCAGCACCCTAGGGGCCTTCACCGGGGAGCTGTTTTTT
CDR3: CASTLGAFTGELFF
size: .
D: .
V: TRBV2
J: TRBJ2-2

DNA: TGTGCCAGCAGTTACTGGGAGGGGACGAACACTGAAGCTTTCTTT
CDR3: CASSYWEGTNTEAFF
size: .
D: .
V: TRBV6-5
J: TRBJ1-1